The clone carrying this T cell receptor (beta chain) showed up many times. What it recognizes is unknown. The data belong to a study of early T cells in non-severe SARS-CoV-2 infection. The overall study: Sequencing of unsorted whole blood was done on bulk RNA, leaving chains unpaired.

Study-wide results and limits: Matches to VDJdb favored anti-spike CD8 responses and missed private and CD4 specificities.

The V and J ends lost 3 bases and 2 bases respectively, with 7 bases between them. Germline assignment: CDR1 SEHNR and CDR2 FQNEAQ (reference sequence). CDR3 length equals 13 residues. cDNA molecules, individually, were tagged with unique molecular identifiers. TCRdb reprocessed the 5' RACE reads via MiXCR and lists one record per CDR3 protein. The table records tens of thousands of distinct CDR3 sequences, around 14% of them present only once. Specimen: whole blood. The sequence was obtained from an adult who was a healthcare worker with PCR-confirmed SARS-CoV-2 infection or an uninfected control (not recorded which). The chain couples TRBV7-9 to TRBJ1-2; D gene uncertain. This CDR3 reads CASSFKGNYGYTF. The CDR3 DNA reads TGTGCCAGCAGCTTCAAAGGGAACTATGGCTACACCTTC.